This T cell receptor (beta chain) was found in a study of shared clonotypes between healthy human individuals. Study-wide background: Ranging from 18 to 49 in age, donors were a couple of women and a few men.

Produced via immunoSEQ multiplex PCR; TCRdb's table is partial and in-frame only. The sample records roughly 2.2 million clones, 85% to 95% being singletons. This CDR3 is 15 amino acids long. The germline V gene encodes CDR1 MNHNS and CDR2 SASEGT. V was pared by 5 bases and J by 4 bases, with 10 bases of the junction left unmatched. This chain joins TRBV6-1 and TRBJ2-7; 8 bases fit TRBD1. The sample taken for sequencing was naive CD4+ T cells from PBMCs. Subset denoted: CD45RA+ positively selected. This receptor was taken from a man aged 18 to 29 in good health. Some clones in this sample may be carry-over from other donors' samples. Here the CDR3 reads CASSMTGTGYYEQYF. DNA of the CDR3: TGTGCCAGCAGTATGACCGGGACAGGCTATTACGAGCAGTACTTC.